Listed below are T cell receptor beta chains from one sample, sequenced in a study of T cell repertoires in ileal Crohn's disease. The assay was immunoSEQ multiplex PCR, and TCRdb's table has in-frame clones only and misses some. The sample has 6,600 or so clones, about 67% seen once. The source material was ileal tissue. These receptors all stem from an adult with Crohn's disease. CDR3s include the opening cysteine and the closing phenylalanine or tryptophan. The D gene is left open where the match is weak. Clone size, where shown, is once, few, many, or a class for clones that have expanded.

>TRBV7-3|TRBD1|NA|TRBJ2-1
CASSSRDSSYNEQFF
TGTGCCAGCAGCTCCAGGGACAGCTCCTACAATGAGCAGTTCTTC
>TRBV7-2|NA|NA|TRBJ1-2
CASSLVPRDGYTF
TGTGCCAGCAGCTTAGTACCCCGAGATGGCTACACCTTC
>TRBV28|TRBD1|NA|TRBJ1-1
CASSLPGQGGGTEAFF
TGTGCCAGCAGTTTACCGGGACAGGGAGGAGGGACTGAAGCTTTCTTT
>TRBV5-1|NA|NA|TRBJ2-7
CASSLDGQSAYEQYF
TGCGCCAGCAGCTTGGACGGGCAGTCTGCCTACGAGCAGTACTTC
>TRBV6-1|NA|NA|TRBJ1-1
CASSEGNTGNTEAFF
TGTGCCAGCAGTGAAGGAAACACAGGGAACACTGAAGCTTTCTTT
>TRBV30|TRBD2|NA|TRBJ2-7
CACTPGGRIYEQYF
TGTGCCTGTACACCGGGCGGGAGGATCTACGAGCAGTACTTC
>TRBV6-6|NA|NA|TRBJ1-1
CASSSWGSEAFF
TGTGCCAGCAGTTCATGGGGGTCTGAAGCTTTCTTT
>TRBV7-9|NA|once|TRBJ2-2
CASSPTGSGHRGAVF
TGTGCCAGCAGCCCCACAGGGTCCGGGCACCGGGGAGCTGTTTTT
>TRBV14|NA|NA|TRBJ1-3
CASSLRNSGNTIYF
TGTGCCAGCAGCCTTCGTAATTCTGGAAACACCATATATTTT
>TRBV27|NA|once|TRBJ1-5
CASSSGHRGQPQHF
TGTGCCAGCAGTTCCGGCCACAGAGGACAGCCCCAGCATTTT
>TRBV6-1|NA|NA|TRBJ1-2
CASNRGRSNYGYTF
TGTGCCAGCAACCGGGGGAGATCTAACTATGGCTACACCTTC
>TRBV4-1|TRBD2|NA|TRBJ2-7
CASSQGPGGDEQYF
TGCGCCAGCAGCCAAGGTCCGGGAGGGGACGAGCAGTACTTC
>TRBV2|NA|once|TRBJ1-3
CASSETASGNTIYF
TGTGCCAGCAGTGAAACAGCCTCTGGAAACACCATATATTTT
>TRBV11-2|NA|NA|TRBJ1-2
CASSFDSNYGYTF
TGTGCCAGCAGCTTCGACAGCAACTATGGCTACACCTTC
>TRBV25-1|NA|NA|TRBJ2-7
CASSEGLQSSYEQYF
TGTGCCAGCAGTGAGGGACTCCAGAGCTCCTACGAGCAGTACTTC
>TRBV7-8|TRBD2|NA|TRBJ2-3
CASSAELAGGPNTQYF
TGTGCCAGCAGCGCAGAACTAGCGGGAGGGCCAAATACGCAGTATTTT
>TRBV7-2|NA|few|TRBJ1-5
CASSLGNSNQPQHF
TGTGCCAGCAGCTTAGGGAATAGCAATCAGCCCCAGCATTTT
>TRBV2|NA|NA|TRBJ1-1
CASSGGGTEAFF
TGTGCCAGCAGTGGAGGGGGGACTGAAGCTTTCTTT
>TRBV10-3|TRBD2|NA|TRBJ2-3
CAIRRAGTDTQYF
TGTGCCATCCGTCGAGCGGGGACAGATACGCAGTATTTT
>TRBV2|TRBD2|NA|TRBJ2-7
CASKTSGTYEQYF
TGTGCCAGCAAGACTAGCGGTACCTACGAGCAGTACTTC
>TRBV19|NA|NA|TRBJ1-5
CASSMAGAYNQPQHF
TGTGCCAGTAGTATGGCAGGGGCCTACAATCAGCCCCAGCATTTT
>TRBV7-8|NA|NA|TRBJ2-4
CASSWGLGPPLAKNIQYF
TGTGCCAGCAGCTGGGGCCTAGGTCCCCCTCTAGCCAAAAACATTCAGTACTTC
>TRBV7-9|TRBD1|NA|TRBJ1-2
CASPREEQGAHGYTF
TGTGCCAGCCCCCGGGAGGAACAGGGGGCCCATGGCTACACCTTC
>TRBV6-5|NA|NA|TRBJ1-4
CASSFGLEAEKLFF
TGTGCCAGCAGTTTCGGCCTGGAGGCCGAAAAACTGTTTTTT
>TRBV7-9|NA|NA|TRBJ2-3
CASSLVAGRADTQYF
TGTGCCAGCAGCTTAGTGGCCGGGAGAGCAGATACGCAGTATTTT
>TRBV4-1|NA|NA|TRBJ1-4
CASSQEKLRTNEKLFF
TGCGCCAGCAGCCAGGAAAAGTTGCGAACTAATGAAAAACTGTTTTTT
>TRBV4-1|TRBD2|NA|TRBJ2-1
CASSQPGTRMGEQFF
TGCGCCAGCAGCCAACCAGGGACTAGGATGGGTGAGCAGTTCTTC
>TRBV6-1|TRBD1|NA|TRBJ1-1
CASSPGQGGYTEAFF
TGTGCCAGCAGTCCTGGACAGGGTGGGTACACTGAAGCTTTCTTT
>TRBV9|NA|NA|TRBJ2-2
CASSVEGLVSVAGELFF
TGTGCCAGCAGCGTAGAGGGGCTAGTTAGCGTAGCCGGGGAGCTGTTTTTT
>TRBV6-6|NA|once|TRBJ2-3
CASSGQGGTDTQYF
TGTGCCAGCAGCGGACAAGGAGGCACAGATACGCAGTATTTT
>TRBV5-1|NA|NA|TRBJ1-2
CASRTGNYGYTF
TGCGCCAGCCGAACAGGGAACTATGGCTACACCTTC
>TRBV28|TRBD1|NA|TRBJ1-2
CASSTPTGGVYGYTF
TGTGCCAGCAGTACCCCGACAGGGGGAGTCTATGGCTACACCTTC
>TRBV28|NA|once|TRBJ2-7
CASSGRVYEQYF
TGTGCCAGCAGCGGACGGGTATACGAGCAGTACTTC
>TRBV15|NA|NA|TRBJ2-7
CATSRDRWVTNEQYF
TGTGCCACCAGCAGAGATAGGTGGGTTACGAACGAGCAGTACTTC
>TRBV29-1|NA|NA|TRBJ1-5
CSVYADSNQPQHF
TGCAGCGTTTACGCGGATAGCAATCAGCCCCAGCATTTT
>TRBV9|NA|NA|TRBJ1-4
CASGPGHRNNEKLFF
TGTGCCAGCGGCCCGGGACATCGGAATAATGAAAAACTGTTTTTT
>TRBV9|NA|NA|TRBJ2-1
CASSVGGESYNEQFF
TGTGCCAGCAGCGTAGGAGGGGAGTCCTACAATGAGCAGTTCTTC
>TRBV27|NA|NA|TRBJ2-3
CASSLVRPTDTQYF
TGTGCCAGCAGTTTAGTCCGGCCCACAGATACGCAGTATTTT
>TRBV11-2|NA|NA|TRBJ2-2
CASSPRGGRTGELFF
TGTGCCAGCAGCCCGAGAGGCGGCCGGACCGGGGAGCTGTTTTTT
>TRBV6-1|NA|NA|TRBJ1-4
CASSEGLGLGNEKLFF
TGTGCCAGCAGTGAAGGGTTGGGGCTGGGTAATGAAAAACTGTTTTTT
>TRBV10-1|NA|few|TRBJ2-2
CASSDRGLTIDGELFF
TGCGCCAGCAGTGATCGAGGACTTACAATAGACGGGGAGCTGTTTTTT
>TRBV27|NA|NA|TRBJ1-3
CASRSAGTVHSGNTIYF
TGTGCCAGCAGGTCCGCGGGTACAGTGCACTCTGGAAACACCATATATTTT
>TRBV30|NA|NA|TRBJ2-3
CAWEQGPDTQYF
TGTGCCTGGGAGCAGGGCCCAGATACGCAGTATTTT
>TRBV11-3|TRBD1|NA|TRBJ1-1
CASSSHHLVRQGNTEAFF
TGTGCCAGCAGCTCTCACCACTTAGTAAGACAGGGGAACACTGAAGCTTTCTTT
>TRBV18|NA|NA|TRBJ2-2
CASSQKSTGPGELFF
TGTGCCAGCTCACAAAAAAGTACAGGGCCCGGGGAGCTGTTTTTT
>TRBV4-3|TRBD1|NA|TRBJ2-7
CASSQDRTGPVSYEQYF
TGCGCCAGCAGCCAGGATAGGACAGGGCCTGTCTCCTACGAGCAGTACTTC
>TRBV4-3|NA|NA|TRBJ2-7
CASSQDSDGEQYF
TGCGCCAGCAGCCAAGATTCGGACGGCGAGCAGTACTTC